This T cell receptor (beta chain) was captured by sequencing in a study of T cell responses to AZD1222 COVID-19 vaccine (dated by TCRdb to about 2021). Regarding the study in general: AZD1222 recipients given second doses at about 4 weeks or at about 12 weeks were pooled, since spike-specific TCR depth and breadth were not found to differ between the two schedules. TCR sequencing was performed for 230 to 250 trial participants, of whom some 200 were given two doses of AZD1222 and approximately 25 were given two doses of MenACWY control vaccine. Enrollment into the trials was organized by age into subgroups of 18-55, 56-69 and 70-plus years, and those subgroups contained approximately 160, 26 and 62 TCR-sequenced participants, respectively.

For this clone: Its cognate antigen has yet to be identified. No much larger clone exists at a distance of one base, and base qualities are not known.

This specimen's time point label, per the study, means: baseline before first vaccination. Vaccinee samples were obtained from the UK trials COV001 and COV002, which included a single-blind randomized controlled phase 2/3 trial of AZD1222 (ChAdOx1 nCoV-19) in healthy adults. Trial participant PBMC samples were collected at day 0 and day 28 after the second dose for TCRbeta chain sequencing. The CDR3 regions of human TCRbeta chains were subjected to immunosequencing. Per the source publication's procedure: Repertoire TCRs were matched against a reference library of SARS-CoV-2-specific TCRs generated with the MIRA antigen-specificity platform. Breadth meant the fraction of unique TCRs that were SARS-CoV-2-associated, whereas depth meant the fraction of total T cells that were SARS-CoV-2-associated. Each spike-specific TCR was assigned to its reactive spike region and to a CD4 or CD8 class using the MIRA data. Log10-transformed breadth and depth values were compared by one-way ANOVA with Sidak's multiple comparisons tests. Drawn from immuneACCESS, this table holds only the in-frame rearrangements with V and J called that TCRdb kept. Clones are partly lost; checked studies trace under half to an unresolved V gene and leave the rest unexplained. The DNA gave D and trimming, while V, J and clone size come from that table. The sample table lists about 120,000 clones, 80% to 90% of them with a count of one. Jointly, the top ten make up roughly 12% of the sample.

The V and J ends are trimmed by 8 bases and 8 bases, leaving 21 bases between them. Reading the germline V gene gives CDR1 MRHNA and CDR2 SNTAGT. The CDR3 contains 14 residues, cysteine and phenylalanine counted. Only CDR3 DNA is held: 42 bases, read in frame from base 1. Overall study results and their limits: Only five to seven AZD1222 recipients were SARS-CoV-2 seropositive at baseline, limiting conclusions about previously exposed vaccinees. Vaccine-associated CD4 TCRs spanned the whole spike protein, with dominant responses in regions 160-218 and 743-854. Most participants were white British and females outnumbered males, and the authors suggested that clonal diversity may have been underestimated. Spike-specific TCR breadth and depth rose significantly after two AZD1222 doses compared with day 0 and with MenACWY recipients. The 56-69-year group was small, and its depth increase did not reach significance, likely because of low power. Reportedly, close to half of the unique spike-specific TCRs recognized epitopes lying outside the regions that are mutated in the B.1.351 and B.1.1.7 variants. Because no day 14 peak-response samples were available, repertoires were characterized only after the peak T cell response.

The receptor comes from an adult in good health. The sequence is built from TRBV6-4 and TRBJ1-2; the best D guess is TRBD1, with 6 bases matching. This specimen consisted of peripheral blood, obtained on day 0 of AZD1222 vaccination. The bases read TGTGCCAGCCGCAGCGAGGGGGACCGCACGGGCTACACCTTC. Translated, this gives CASRSEGDRTGYTF.